Sequencing of this T cell receptor (beta chain) was carried out in a study of shared clonotypes between healthy human individuals. On this clone: Its antigen is undetermined.

Only Caucasian adults living in Nashville, Tennessee made up the donor group. Study outcomes and limitations: A generally larger estimated richness was seen in naive subsets than in memory subsets.

It was at deep level that the assay was run. Sequencing was performed with immunoSEQ multiplex PCR; in TCRdb, only in-frame clones are kept and a portion is missing. The table records about 2.4 million clones, more than 90% of them present only once. This CDR3 is built from 17 residues. CDR1 LNHNV and CDR2 YYDKDF come from the germline V gene (reference sequence). V lost 0 bases to trimming and J lost 0 bases; unmatched junction nucleotides: 5. This chain connects TRBV15 to TRBJ2-3; 8 nucleotides align to TRBD2. The sequence derives from a young man in good health. The sequenced sample consisted of naive CD4+ T cells sorted from blood. The subset is: CD45RA+ positively selected. The CDR3 region is CATSRDRLALSTDTQYF. The CDR3 DNA reads as TGTGCCACCAGCAGAGATAGACTAGCGCTTAGCACAGATACGCAGTATTTT. Based on the CDR3 plus reference TRBV15 and TRBJ2-3, the full variable domain is DAMVIQNPRYQVTQFGKPVTLSCSQTLNHNVMYWYQQKSSQAPKLLFHYYDKDFNNEADTPDNFQSRRPNTSFCFLDIRSPGLGDTAMYLCATSRDRLALSTDTQYFGPGTRLTVL.